The clone carrying this TCR beta chain was counted at least ten times. Its specificity is not known. These data originate in a study of T cells in Graves' hyperthyroidism and ophthalmopathy. General observations from the study: The model anticipated ophthalmopathy a median about 7 months pre-onset.

The CDR3 is 15 amino acids. The V segment lost 1 base and the J segment 4 bases; nucleotides outside the gene matches: 4. From germline, CDR1 is MDHEN and CDR2 SYDVKM. RNA transcripts provided the source from which TCR beta CDR3 regions were amplified. During a first-round RT-PCR of the TCR CDR3, the HTBI primer set was used. TCRdb re-called the multiplex PCR reads with MiXCR, one entry per CDR3 protein. The sample contains fewer than 350,000 distinct CDR3 sequences, roughly 18% of which appear only once. This TCR was recovered from a woman aged 40 to 55 with Graves' ophthalmopathy. The rearrangement joins TRBV28 to TRBJ2-7, with TRBD2 matching 10 bases. The sequenced material came from blood. CDR3 residues: CASSLSSGRAYEQYF. CDR3 nucleotides: TGTGCCAGCAGTTTATCTAGCGGGAGAGCGTACGAGCAGTACTTC.